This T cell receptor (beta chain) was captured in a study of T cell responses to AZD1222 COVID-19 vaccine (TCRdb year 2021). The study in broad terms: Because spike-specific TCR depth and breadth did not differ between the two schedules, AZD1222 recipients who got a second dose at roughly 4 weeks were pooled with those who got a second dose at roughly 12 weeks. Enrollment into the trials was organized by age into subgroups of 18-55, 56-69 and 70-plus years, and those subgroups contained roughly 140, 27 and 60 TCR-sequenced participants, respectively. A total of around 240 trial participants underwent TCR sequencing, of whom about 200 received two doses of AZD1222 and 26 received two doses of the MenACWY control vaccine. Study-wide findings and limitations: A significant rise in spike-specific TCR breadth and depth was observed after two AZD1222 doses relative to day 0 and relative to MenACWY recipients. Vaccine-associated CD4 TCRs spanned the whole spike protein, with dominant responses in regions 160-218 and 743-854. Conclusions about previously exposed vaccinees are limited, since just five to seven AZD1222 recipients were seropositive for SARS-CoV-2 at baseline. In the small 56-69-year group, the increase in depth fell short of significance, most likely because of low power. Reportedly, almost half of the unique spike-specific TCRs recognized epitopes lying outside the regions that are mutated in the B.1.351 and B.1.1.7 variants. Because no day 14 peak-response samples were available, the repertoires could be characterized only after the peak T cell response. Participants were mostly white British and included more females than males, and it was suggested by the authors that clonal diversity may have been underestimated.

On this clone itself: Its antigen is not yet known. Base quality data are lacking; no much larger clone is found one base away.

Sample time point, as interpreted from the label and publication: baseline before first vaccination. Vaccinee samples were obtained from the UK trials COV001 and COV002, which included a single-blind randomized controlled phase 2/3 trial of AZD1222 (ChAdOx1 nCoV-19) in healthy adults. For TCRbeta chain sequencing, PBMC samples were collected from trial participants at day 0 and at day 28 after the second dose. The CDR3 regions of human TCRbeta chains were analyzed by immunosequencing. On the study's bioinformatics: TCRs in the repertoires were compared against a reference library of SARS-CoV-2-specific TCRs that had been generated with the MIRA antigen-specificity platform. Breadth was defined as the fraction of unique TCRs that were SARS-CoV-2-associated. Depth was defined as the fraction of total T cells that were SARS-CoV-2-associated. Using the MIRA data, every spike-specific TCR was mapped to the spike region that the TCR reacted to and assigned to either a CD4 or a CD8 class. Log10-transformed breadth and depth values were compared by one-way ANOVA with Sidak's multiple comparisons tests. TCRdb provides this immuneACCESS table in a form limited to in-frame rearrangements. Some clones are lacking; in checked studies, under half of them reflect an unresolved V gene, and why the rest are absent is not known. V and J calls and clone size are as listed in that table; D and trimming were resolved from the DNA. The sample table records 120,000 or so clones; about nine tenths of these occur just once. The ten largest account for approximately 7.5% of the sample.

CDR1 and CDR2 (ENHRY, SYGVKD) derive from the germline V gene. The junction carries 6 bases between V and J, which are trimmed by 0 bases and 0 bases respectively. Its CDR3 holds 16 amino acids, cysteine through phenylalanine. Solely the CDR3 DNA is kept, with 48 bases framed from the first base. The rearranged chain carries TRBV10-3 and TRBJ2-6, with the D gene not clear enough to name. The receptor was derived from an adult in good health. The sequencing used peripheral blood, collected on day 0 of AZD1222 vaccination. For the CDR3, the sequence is CAISESTTSGANVLTF. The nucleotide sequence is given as TGTGCCATCAGTGAGTCCACGACCTCTGGGGCCAACGTCCTGACTTTC.